This T cell receptor (beta chain) was observed in a study of T cells in Graves' hyperthyroidism and ophthalmopathy. This clonotype occurred many times. Its antigen is not identified. With duration under 3 months, ophthalmopathy was active: Clinical Activity Score at least 3, NOSPECS at least 4. Pregnant or lactating patients were excluded, as were those with uncontrolled infection or other autoimmune disease. Clinical symptoms, serum thyroxine and TRAb, thyroid ultrasound and orbital computed tomography together formed the diagnostic basis. Study-level results: Median prediction lead before ophthalmopathy onset was six to eight months with the model.

Using RNA transcripts as the source, TCR beta CDR3 regions were amplified. RT-PCR in the first round (using the HTBI primer set) targeted the TCR CDR3. One entry per CDR3 protein results from TCRdb running MiXCR on the multiplex PCR reads. The repertoire consists of 220,000 or so distinct CDR3 sequences, with approximately 16% occurring once and the leading ten covering 25% to 30%. Looked up from germline, CDR1 is SGDLS and CDR2 is YYNGEE. The CDR3 contains 16 residues. Losses at the gene ends were 0 bases for V and 8 bases for J; bases not matched to a gene: 11. The V call is TRBV9, the J call TRBJ1-5; 7 bases fit TRBD1. This clonotype originated in a woman under 30 with Graves' ophthalmopathy. The material sequenced was blood. This CDR3 reads CASSVVPGTVPKPQHF. The CDR3 bases are TGTGCCAGCAGCGTAGTCCCCGGGACAGTCCCAAAGCCCCAGCATTTT.